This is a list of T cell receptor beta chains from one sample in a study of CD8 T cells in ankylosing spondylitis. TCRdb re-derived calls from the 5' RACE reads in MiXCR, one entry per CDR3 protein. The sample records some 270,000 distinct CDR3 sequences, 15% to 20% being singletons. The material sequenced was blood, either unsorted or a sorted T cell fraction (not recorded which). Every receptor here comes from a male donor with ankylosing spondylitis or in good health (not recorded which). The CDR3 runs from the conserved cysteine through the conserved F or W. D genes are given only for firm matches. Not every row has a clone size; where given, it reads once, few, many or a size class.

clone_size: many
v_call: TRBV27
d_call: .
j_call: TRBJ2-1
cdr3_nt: TGTGCCAGCAGCTCAGGGTCCTACAATGAGCAGTTCTTC
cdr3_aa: CASSSGSYNEQFF

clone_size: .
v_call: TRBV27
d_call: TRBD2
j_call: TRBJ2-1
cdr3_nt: TGTGCCAGCAGTCGTACTAGCGGGGAATACAATGAGCAGTTCTTC
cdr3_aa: CASSRTSGEYNEQFF

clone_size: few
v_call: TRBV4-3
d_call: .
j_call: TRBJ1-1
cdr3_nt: TGCGCCAGCAGCCAGGACCGCGCAGGGAACACTGAAGCTTTCTTT
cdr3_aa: CASSQDRAGNTEAFF

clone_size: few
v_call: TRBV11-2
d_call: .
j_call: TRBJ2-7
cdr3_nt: TGTGCCAGCAGCTTAGGAGCTAGCCGGGAGTGGTTCGGATATTACGAGCAGTACTTC
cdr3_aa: CASSLGASREWFGYYEQYF

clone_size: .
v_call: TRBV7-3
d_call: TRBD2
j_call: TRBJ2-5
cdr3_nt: TGTGCCAGCAGCTTAGTAGCGGGGAACCAAGAGACCCAGTACTTC
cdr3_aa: CASSLVAGNQETQYF

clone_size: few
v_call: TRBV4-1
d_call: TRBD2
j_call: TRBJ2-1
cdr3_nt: TGCGCCAGCAGCCATCCCTTAGCGGGAGGAAATGAGCAGTTCTTC
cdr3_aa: CASSHPLAGGNEQFF

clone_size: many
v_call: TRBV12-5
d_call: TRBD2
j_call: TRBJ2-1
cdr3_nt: TGTGCTAGTGGTCCTTTAGGTTTTCAGGACGGCGAAGAAGCGGGAGGGCCTTTCAATGAGCAGTTCTTC
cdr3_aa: CASGPLGFQDGEEAGGPFNEQFF

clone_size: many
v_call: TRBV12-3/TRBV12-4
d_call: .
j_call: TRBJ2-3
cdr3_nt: TGTGCCAGCAGAAAAATGGGTGAATTCAGCACAGATACGCAGTATTTT
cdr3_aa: CASRKMGEFSTDTQYF

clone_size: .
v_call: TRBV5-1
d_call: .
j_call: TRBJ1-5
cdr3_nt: TGCGCCAGCAGCTTGTTCAGCAATCAGCCCCAGCATTTT
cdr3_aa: CASSLFSNQPQHF

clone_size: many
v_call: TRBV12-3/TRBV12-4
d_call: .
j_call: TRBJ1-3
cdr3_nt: TGTGCCACCATCAGTGGAAACACCATATATTTT
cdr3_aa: CATISGNTIYF

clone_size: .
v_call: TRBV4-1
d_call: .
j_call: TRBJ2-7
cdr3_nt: TGCGCCAGCAGCCAAGTAGCGACCAGGGACTACGAGCAGTACTTC
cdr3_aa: CASSQVATRDYEQYF

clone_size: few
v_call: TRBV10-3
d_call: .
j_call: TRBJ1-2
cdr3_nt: TGTGCCATCAGTGAGTCGACGAGCTCAGCTGAGTATGGCTACACCTTC
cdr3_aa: CAISESTSSAEYGYTF

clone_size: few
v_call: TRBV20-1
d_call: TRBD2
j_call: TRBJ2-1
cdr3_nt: TGCAGTGCTACCGCGGGACTAGGAAACTACAATGAGCAGTTCTTC
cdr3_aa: CSATAGLGNYNEQFF

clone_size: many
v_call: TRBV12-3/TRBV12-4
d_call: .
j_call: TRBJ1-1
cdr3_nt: TGTGCCAGCAGTTTGGAGGGTCTGAACACTGAAGCTTTCTTT
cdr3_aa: CASSLEGLNTEAFF

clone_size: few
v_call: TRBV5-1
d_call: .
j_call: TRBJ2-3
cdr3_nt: TGCGCCAGCAGCTTGGCCAAAGGGGGGAGCACAGATACGCAGTATTTT
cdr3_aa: CASSLAKGGSTDTQYF

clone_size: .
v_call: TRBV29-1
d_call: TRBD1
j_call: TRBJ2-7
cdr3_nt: TGCAGCGTTGAAGTGACAGGGGACAACTCCTACGAGCAGTACTTC
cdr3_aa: CSVEVTGDNSYEQYF

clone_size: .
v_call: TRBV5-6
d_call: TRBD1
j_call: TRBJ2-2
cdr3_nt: TGTGCCAGCAGCCGGGGACAGTCCGACACCGGGGAGCTGTTTTTT
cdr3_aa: CASSRGQSDTGELFF

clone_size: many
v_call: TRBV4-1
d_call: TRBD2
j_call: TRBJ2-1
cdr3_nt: TGCGCCAGCAGCCAAGAAGGTCCGGGACTAGCGGCCCCCTACAATGAGCAGTTCTTC
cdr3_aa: CASSQEGPGLAAPYNEQFF

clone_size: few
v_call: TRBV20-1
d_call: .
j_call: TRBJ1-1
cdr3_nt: TGCAGTGCCCGAGGGGAGACAGATTCTGAAGCTTTCTTT
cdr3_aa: CSARGETDSEAFF

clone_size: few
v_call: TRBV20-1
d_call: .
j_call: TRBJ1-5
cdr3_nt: TGCAGTGCTAGAGTACAGGGCTCTGCTCAGCCCCAGCATTTT
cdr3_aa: CSARVQGSAQPQHF

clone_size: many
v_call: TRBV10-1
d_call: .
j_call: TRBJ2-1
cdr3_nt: TGCGCCAGCAGTGAGGGCCATGAGCAGTTCTTC
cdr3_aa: CASSEGHEQFF

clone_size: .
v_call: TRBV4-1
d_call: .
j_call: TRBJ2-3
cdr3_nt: TGCGCCAGCAGCCTGAACTTGGATACGCAGTATTTT
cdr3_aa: CASSLNLDTQYF

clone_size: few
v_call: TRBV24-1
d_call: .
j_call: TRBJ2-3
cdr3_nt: TGTGCCACCAGTGCTAACCAAGAGCGAGTGGGCGCAGATACGCAGTATTTT
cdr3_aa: CATSANQERVGADTQYF

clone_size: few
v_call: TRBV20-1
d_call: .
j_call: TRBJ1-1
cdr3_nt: TGCAGTGCTAGAGTGGAGGGTGGGGTGAACACTGAAGCTTTCTTT
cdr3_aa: CSARVEGGVNTEAFF

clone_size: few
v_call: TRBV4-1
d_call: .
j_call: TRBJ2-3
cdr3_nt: TGCGCCAGCAGCCAAGGAACAGGGTTTCAGGGGGATACGCAGTATTTT
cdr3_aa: CASSQGTGFQGDTQYF

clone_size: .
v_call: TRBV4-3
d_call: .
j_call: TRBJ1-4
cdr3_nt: TGCGCCAGCCGTTACGCAGACAGTACTAATGAAAAACTGTTTTTT
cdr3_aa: CASRYADSTNEKLFF

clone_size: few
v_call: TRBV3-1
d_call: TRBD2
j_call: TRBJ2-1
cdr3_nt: TGTGCCAGCAGCCAAGATTCGGCGGGAGCGGGCAATGAGCAGTTCTTC
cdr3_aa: CASSQDSAGAGNEQFF

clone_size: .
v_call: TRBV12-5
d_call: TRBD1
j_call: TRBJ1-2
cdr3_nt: TGTGCTAGTGGCTCCGGGACAGGCGTCTATGGCTACACCTTC
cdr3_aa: CASGSGTGVYGYTF

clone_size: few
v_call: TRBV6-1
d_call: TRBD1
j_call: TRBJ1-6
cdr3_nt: TGTGCCAGCAGTGTGACAGGGTTTCCAAAGAATTCACCCCTCCACTTT
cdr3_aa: CASSVTGFPKNSPLHF

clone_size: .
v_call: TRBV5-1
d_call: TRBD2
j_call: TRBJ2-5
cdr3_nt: TGCGCCAGCAGCTTGGAAGTAGCGGGAGACCAAGAGACCCAGTACTTC
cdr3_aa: CASSLEVAGDQETQYF

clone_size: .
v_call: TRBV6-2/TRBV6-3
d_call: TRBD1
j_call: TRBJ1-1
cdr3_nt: TGTGCCAGCAGTTACCATCTTGGGACAGGGCTCACTGAAGCTTTCTTT
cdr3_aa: CASSYHLGTGLTEAFF

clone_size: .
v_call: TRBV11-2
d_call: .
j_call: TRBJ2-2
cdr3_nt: TGTGCCAGCAGCCAAGGGGGATTTGCGAACACCGGGGAGCTGTTTTTT
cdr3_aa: CASSQGGFANTGELFF

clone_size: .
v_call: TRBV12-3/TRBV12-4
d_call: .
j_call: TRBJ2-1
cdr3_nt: TGTACCTGTTCCCTCCATACGGAGTCGGGTTACAATGAGCAGTTCTTC
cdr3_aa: CTCSLHTESGYNEQFF

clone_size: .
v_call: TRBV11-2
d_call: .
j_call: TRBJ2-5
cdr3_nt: TGTGCCAGCTCTCCAGGGCCCGGGGGCGGAGGAGAGGAGACCCAGTACTTC
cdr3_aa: CASSPGPGGGGEETQYF

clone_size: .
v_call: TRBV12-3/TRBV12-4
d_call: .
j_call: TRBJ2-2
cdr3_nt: TGTGCCAGCAGTTTATTAGGGCACACCGGGGAGCTGTTTTTT
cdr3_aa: CASSLLGHTGELFF

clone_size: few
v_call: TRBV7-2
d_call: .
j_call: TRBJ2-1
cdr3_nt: TGTGCCAGCACCTCCTGGGGGCCCTACAATGAGCAGTTCTTC
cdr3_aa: CASTSWGPYNEQFF